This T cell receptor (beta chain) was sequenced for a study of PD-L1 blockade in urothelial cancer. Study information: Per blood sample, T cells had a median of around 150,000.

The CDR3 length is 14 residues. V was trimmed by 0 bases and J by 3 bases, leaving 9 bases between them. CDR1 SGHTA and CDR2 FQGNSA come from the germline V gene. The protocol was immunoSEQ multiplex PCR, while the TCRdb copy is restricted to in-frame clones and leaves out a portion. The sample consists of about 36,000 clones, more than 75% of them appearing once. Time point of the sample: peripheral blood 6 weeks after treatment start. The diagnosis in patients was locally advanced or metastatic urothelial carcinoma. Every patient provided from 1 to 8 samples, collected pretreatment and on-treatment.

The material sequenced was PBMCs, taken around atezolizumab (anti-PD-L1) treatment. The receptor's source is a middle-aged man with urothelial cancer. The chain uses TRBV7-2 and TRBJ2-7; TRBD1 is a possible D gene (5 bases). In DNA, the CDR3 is TGTGCCAGCAGCTTAGCCCAGGGTCACTACGAGCAGTACTTC. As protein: CASSLAQGHYEQYF.